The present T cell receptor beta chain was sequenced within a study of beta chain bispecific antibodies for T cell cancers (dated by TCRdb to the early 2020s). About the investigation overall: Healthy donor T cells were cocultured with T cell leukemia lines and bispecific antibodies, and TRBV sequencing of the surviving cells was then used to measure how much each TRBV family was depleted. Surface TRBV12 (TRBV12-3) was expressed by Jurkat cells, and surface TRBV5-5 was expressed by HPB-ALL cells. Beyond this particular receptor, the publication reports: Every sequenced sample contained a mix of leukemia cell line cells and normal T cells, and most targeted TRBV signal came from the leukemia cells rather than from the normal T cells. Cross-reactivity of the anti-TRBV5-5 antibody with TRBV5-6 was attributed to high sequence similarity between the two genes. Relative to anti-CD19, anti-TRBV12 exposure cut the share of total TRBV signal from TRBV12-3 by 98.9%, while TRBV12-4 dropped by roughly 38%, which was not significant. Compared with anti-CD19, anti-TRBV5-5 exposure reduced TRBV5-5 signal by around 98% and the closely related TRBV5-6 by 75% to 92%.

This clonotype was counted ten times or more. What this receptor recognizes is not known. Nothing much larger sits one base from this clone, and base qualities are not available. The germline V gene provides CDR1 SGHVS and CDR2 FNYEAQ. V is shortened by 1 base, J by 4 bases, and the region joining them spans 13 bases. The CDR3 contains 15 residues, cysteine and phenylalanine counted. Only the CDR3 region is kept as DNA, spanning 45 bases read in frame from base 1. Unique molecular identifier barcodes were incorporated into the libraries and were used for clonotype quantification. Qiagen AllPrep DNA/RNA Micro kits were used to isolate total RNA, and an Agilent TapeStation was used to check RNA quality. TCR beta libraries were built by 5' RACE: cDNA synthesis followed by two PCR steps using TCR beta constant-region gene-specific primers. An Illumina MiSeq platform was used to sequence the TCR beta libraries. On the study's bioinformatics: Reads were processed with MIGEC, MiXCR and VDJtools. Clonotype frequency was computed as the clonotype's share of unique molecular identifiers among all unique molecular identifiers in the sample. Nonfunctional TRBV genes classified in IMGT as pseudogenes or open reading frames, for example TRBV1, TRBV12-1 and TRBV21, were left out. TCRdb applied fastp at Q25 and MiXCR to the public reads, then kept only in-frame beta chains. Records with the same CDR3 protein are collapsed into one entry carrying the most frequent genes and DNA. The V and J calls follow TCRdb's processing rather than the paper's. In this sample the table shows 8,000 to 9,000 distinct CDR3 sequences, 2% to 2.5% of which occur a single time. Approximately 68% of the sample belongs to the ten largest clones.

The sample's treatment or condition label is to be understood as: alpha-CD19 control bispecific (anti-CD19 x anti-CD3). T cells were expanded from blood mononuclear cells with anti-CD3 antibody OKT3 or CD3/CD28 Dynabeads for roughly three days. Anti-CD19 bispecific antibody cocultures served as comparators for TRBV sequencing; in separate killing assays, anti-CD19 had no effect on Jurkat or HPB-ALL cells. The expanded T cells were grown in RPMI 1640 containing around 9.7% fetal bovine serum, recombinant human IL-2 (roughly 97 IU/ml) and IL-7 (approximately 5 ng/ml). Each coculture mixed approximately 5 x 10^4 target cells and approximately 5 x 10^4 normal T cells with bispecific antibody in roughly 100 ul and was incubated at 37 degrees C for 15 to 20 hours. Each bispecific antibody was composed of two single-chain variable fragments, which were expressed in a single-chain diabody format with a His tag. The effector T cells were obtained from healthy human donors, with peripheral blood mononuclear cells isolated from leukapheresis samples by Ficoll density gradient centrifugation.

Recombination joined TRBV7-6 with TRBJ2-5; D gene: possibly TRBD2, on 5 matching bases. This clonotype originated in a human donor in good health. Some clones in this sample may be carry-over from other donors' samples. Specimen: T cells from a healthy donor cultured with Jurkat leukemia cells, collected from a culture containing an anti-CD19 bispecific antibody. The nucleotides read TGTGCCAGCAGCTTAGTTGAAGCCGGGGTAGAGACCCAGTACTTC. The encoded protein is CASSLVEAGVETQYF.